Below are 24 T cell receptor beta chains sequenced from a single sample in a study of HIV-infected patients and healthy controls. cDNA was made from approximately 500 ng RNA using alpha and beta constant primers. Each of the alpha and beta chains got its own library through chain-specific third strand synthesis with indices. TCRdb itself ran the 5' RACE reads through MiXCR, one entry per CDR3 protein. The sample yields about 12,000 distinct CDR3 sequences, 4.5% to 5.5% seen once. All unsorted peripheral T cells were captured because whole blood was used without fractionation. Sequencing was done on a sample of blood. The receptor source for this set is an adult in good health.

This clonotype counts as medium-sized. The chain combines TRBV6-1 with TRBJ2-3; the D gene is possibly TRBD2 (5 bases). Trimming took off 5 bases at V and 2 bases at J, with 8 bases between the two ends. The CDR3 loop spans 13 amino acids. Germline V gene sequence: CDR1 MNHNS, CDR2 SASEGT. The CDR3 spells CASSREYTDTQYF. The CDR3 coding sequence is TGTGCCAGCAGTAGGGAGTACACAGATACGCAGTATTTT.

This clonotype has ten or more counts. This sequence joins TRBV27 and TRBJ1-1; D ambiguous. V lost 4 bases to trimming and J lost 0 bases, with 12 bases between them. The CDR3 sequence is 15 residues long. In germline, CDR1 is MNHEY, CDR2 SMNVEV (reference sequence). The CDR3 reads CASSSARILNTEAFF. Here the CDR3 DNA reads TGTGCCAGCAGTTCGGCCCGGATTTTGAACACTGAAGCTTTCTTT.

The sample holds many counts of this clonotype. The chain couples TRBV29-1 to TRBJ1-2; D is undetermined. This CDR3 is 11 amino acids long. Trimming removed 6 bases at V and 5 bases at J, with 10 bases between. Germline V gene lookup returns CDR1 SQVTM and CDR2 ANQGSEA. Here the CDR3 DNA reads TGCAGCGTCTTACGTGGTTATGGCTACACCTTC. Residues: CSVLRGYGYTF. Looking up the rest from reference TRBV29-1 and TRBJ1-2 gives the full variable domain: SAVISQKPSRDICQRGTSLTIQCQVDSQVTMMFWYRQQPGQSLTLIATANQGSEATYESGFVIDKFPISRPNLTFSTLTVSNMSPEDSSIYLCSVLRGYGYTFGSGTRLTVV.

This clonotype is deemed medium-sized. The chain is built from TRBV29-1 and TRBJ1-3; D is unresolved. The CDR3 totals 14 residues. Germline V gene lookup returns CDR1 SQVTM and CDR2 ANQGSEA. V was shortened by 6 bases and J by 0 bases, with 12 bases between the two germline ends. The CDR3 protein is CSVDGSPSGNTIYF. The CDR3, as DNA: TGCAGCGTCGACGGATCCCCCTCTGGAAACACCATATATTTT. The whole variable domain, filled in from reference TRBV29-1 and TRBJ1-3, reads SAVISQKPSRDICQRGTSLTIQCQVDSQVTMMFWYRQQPGQSLTLIATANQGSEATYESGFVIDKFPISRPNLTFSTLTVSNMSPEDSSIYLCSVDGSPSGNTIYFGEGSWLTVV.

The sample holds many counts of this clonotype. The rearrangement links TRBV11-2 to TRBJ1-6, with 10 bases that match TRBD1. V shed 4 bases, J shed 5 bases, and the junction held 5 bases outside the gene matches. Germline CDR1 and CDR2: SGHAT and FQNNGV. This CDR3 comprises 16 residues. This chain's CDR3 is CASSSTGGRDNSPLHF. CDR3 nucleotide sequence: TGTGCCAGCAGCTCGACAGGGGGCAGGGATAATTCACCCCTCCACTTT.

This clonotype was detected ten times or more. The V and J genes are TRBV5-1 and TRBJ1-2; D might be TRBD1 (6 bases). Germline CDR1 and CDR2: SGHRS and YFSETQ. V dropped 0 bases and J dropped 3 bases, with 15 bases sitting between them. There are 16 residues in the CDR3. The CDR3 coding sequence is TGCGCCAGCAGCTTGGATCGGTTTGCAGGGGACTATGGCTACACCTTC. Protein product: CASSLDRFAGDYGYTF.

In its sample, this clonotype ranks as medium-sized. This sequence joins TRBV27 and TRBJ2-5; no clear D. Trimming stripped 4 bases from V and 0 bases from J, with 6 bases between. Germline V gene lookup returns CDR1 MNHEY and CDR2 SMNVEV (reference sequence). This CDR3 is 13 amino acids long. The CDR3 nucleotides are TGTGCCAGCAGTTCGGCTTACCAAGAGACCCAGTACTTC. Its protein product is CASSSAYQETQYF.

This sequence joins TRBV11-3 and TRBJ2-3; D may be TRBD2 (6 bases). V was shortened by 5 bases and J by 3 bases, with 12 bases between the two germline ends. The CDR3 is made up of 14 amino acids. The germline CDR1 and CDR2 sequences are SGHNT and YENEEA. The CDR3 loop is CASSTGGGTDTQYF. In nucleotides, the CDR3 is TGTGCCAGCAGCACCGGGGGTGGTACAGATACGCAGTATTTT. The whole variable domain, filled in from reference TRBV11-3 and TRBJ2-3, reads EAGVVQSPRYKIIEKKQPVAFWCNPISGHNTLYWYLQNLGQGPELLIRYENEEAVDDSQLPKDRFSAERLKGVDSTLKIQPAELGDSAVYLCASSTGGGTDTQYFGPGTRLTVL.

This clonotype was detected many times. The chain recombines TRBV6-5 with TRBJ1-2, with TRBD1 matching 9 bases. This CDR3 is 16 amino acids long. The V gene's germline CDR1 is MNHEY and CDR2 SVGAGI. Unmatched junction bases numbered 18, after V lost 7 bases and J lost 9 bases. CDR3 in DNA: TGTGCCAGCACGGGGGCACAGGGGGCGCTGGGACAGCGCTACACCTTC. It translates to CASTGAQGALGQRYTF.

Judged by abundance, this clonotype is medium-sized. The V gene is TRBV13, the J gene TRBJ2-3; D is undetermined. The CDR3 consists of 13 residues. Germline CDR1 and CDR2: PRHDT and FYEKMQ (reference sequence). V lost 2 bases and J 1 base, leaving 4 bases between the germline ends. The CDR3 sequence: CASSLKGTDTQYF. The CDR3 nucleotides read TGTGCCAGCAGCTTAAAGGGCACAGATACGCAGTATTTT.

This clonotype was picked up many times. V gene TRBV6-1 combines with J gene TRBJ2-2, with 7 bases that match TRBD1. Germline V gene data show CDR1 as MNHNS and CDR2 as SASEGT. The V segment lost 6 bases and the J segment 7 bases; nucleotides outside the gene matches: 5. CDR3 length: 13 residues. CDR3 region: CASSGTVGGELFF. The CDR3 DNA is TGTGCCAGCAGCGGGACAGTTGGCGGGGAGCTGTTTTTT.

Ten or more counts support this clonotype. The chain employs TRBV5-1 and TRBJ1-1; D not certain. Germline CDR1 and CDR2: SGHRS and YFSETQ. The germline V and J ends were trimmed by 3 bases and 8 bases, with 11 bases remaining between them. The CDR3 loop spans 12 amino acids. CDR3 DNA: TGCGCCAGCAGCTCCGTGGGCAGAGAAGCTTTCTTT. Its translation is CASSSVGREAFF.

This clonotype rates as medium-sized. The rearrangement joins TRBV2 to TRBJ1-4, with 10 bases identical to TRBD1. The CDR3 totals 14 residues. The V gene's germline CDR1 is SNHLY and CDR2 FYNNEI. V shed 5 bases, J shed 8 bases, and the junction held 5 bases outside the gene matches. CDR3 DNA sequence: TGTGCCAGCAGTTCCAGGACAGGGGGAGAAAAACTGTTTTTT. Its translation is CASSSRTGGEKLFF.

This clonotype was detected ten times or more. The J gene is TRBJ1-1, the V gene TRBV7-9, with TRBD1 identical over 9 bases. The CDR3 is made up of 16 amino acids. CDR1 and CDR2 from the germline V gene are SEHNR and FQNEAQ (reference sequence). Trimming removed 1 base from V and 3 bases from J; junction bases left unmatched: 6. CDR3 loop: CASSLDGTGWDTEAFF. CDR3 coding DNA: TGTGCCAGCAGCTTAGATGGGACAGGGTGGGACACTGAAGCTTTCTTT.

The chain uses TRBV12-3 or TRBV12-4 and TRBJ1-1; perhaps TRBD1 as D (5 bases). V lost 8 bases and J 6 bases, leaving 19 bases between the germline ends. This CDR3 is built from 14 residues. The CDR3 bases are TGTGCCAGCGCTGGGGGGGGGACTCTCTCTGAAGCTTTCTTT. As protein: CASAGGGTLSEAFF.

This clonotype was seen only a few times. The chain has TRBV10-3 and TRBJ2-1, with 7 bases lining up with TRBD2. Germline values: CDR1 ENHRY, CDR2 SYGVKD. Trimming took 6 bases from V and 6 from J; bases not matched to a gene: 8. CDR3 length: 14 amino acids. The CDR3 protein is CAISGGGLGNEQFF. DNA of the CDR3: TGTGCCATCAGCGGCGGGGGTCTTGGCAATGAGCAGTTCTTC.

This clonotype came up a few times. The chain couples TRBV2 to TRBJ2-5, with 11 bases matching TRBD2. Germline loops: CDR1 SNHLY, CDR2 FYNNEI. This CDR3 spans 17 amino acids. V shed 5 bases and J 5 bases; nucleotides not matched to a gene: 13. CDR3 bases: TGTGCCAGCAGTAAACGGAATATAGCGGGGGGGAAGGAGACCCAGTACTTC. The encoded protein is CASSKRNIAGGKETQYF.

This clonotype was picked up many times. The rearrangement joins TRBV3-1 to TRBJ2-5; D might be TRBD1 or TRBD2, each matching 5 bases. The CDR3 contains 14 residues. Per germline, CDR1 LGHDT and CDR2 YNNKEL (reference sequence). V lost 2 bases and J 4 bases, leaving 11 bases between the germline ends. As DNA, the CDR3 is TGTGCCAGCAGCCAATCGGCAGGGAGAGAGACCCAGTACTTC. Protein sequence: CASSQSAGRETQYF.

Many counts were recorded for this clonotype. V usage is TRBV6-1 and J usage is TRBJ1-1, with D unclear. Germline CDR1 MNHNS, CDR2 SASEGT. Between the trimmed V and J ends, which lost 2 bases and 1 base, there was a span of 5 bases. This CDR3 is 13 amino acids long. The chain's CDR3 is CASSEIGNTEAFF. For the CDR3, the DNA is TGTGCCAGCAGTGAAATAGGGAACACTGAAGCTTTCTTT.

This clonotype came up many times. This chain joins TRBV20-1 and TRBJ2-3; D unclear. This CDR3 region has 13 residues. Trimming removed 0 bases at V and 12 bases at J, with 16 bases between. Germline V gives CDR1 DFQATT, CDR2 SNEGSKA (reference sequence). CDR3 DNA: TGCAGTGCTAGAGATCTTTCCGCTGTGAGACAGTATTTT. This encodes CSARDLSAVRQYF.

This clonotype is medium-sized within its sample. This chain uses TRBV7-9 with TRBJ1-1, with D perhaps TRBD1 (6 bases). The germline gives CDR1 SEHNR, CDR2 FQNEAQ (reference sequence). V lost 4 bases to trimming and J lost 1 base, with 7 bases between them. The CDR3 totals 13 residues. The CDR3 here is CASSWGRNTEAFF. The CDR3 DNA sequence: TGTGCCAGCAGCTGGGGGCGGAACACTGAAGCTTTCTTT.

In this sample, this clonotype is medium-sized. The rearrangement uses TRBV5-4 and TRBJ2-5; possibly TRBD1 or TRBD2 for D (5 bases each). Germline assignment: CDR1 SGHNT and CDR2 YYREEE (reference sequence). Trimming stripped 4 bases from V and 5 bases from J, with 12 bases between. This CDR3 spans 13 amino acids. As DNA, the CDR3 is TGTGCCAGCAGCACAGAGAGGGGCGAGACCCAGTACTTC. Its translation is CASSTERGETQYF.

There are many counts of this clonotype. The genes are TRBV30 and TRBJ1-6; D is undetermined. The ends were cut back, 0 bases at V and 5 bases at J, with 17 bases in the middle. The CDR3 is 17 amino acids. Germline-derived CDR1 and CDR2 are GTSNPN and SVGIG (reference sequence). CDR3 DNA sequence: TGTGCCTGGAGTGTATCCTCCCGGACCCCGGATAATTCACCCCTCCACTTT. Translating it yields CAWSVSSRTPDNSPLHF.

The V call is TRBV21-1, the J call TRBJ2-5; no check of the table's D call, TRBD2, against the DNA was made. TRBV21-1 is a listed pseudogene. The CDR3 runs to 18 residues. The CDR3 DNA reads TGTGCCAGCAGCGCAAGGACTAGCGGGTTAAGTCTCCAAGAGACCCAGTACTTC. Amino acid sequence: CASSARTSGLSLQETQYF.